The 28 T cell receptor beta chains below all came from one sample that was sequenced in a study of T cells expressing NK-cell markers. TCRdb reprocessed the 5' RACE reads and reports one entry per CDR3 protein, with no DNA. Here the sample table reports just under 150,000 distinct CDR3 sequences. Specimen: blood T cells: a sorted CD56 or NKG2C T cell subset, CD4+ or CD8+ T cells, or bulk PBMC T cells (not recorded which). Source of these receptors: a man in his late teens or twenties in good health.

V and J are TRBV7-9 and TRBJ1-2; TCRdb selects TRBD1, and the lack of DNA leaves this call unchecked. Germline V gene sequence: CDR1 SEHNR, CDR2 FQNEAQ (reference sequence). The CDR3 is made up of 14 amino acids. Here the CDR3 reads CASSSDRGTYGYTF.

The V gene is TRBV7-9, the J gene TRBJ2-2; TCRdb proposes TRBD2, but this gene call is untestable without DNA. CDR3 length: 17 amino acids. Germline V lookup: CDR1 SEHNR, CDR2 FQNEAQ (reference sequence). This CDR3 reads CASSPPLAGVWTGELFF.

This chain connects TRBV10-3 to TRBJ1-3; the TCRdb call, TRBD1, lacks DNA for checking. CDR3 length equals 15 residues. Germline V gene sequence: CDR1 ENHRY, CDR2 SYGVKD. The CDR3 spells CAISDLGGSGNTIYF.

The V gene is TRBV11-2, the J gene TRBJ2-3. The CDR3 length is 11 residues. Germline V lookup: CDR1 SGHAT, CDR2 FQNNGV. The CDR3 sequence: CASLSRNTQYF.

V and J are TRBV6-1 and TRBJ2-3; TCRdb picks TRBD1, but there is no DNA to check that call. The length of the CDR3 is 13 residues. Germline V gives CDR1 MNHNS, CDR2 SASEGT. CDR3 loop: CASRDRGLGTQYF.

This rearrangement joins TRBV12-3 or TRBV12-4 to TRBJ1-1. The CDR3 loop spans 15 amino acids. The CDR3 loop is CASSFLSPLNTEAFF.

The chain joins TRBV5-1 to TRBJ1-1; TCRdb's D call, TRBD1, is unchecked because there is no DNA. The CDR3 totals 17 residues. Germline V gene data show CDR1 as SGHRS and CDR2 as YFSETQ. The CDR3 reads CASSLRDRGAVNTEAFF.

The V call is TRBV14, the J call TRBJ2-1; TCRdb's D call, TRBD2, is unchecked because there is no DNA. The CDR3 is 15 amino acids. Germline loops: CDR1 SGHDN, CDR2 FVKESK. This CDR3 reads CASSQGVGRVAEQFF.

The genes are TRBV7-9 and TRBJ1-4; no DNA is available, so the TRBD1 call from TCRdb remains unchecked. Germline loops: CDR1 SEHNR, CDR2 FQNEAQ (reference sequence). There are 14 residues in the CDR3. The CDR3 reads CASSLGGTAEKLFF. The complete variable domain, with remaining parts taken from reference TRBV7-9 and TRBJ1-4, reads DTGVSQNPRHKITKRGQNVTFRCDPISEHNRLYWYRQTLGQGPEFLTYFQNEAQLEKSRLLSDRFSAERPKGSFSTLEIQRTEQGDSAMYLCASSLGGTAEKLFFGSGTQLSVL.

The CDR3 here is CATSRDRGGGDTQYF. This chain joins TRBV15 and TRBJ2-3; TCRdb outputs TRBD2, but without DNA this stays unchecked. The CDR3 contains 15 residues. Germline CDR1 and CDR2: LNHNV and YYDKDF (reference sequence). Full variable domain (remainder filled in from reference TRBV15 and TRBJ2-3): DAMVIQNPRYQVTQFGKPVTLSCSQTLNHNVMYWYQQKSSQAPKLLFHYYDKDFNNEADTPDNFQSRRPNTSFCFLDIRSPGLGDTAMYLCATSRDRGGGDTQYFGPGTRLTVL.

The chain recombines TRBV27 with TRBJ2-7; TCRdb picks TRBD2, but there is no DNA to check that call. Germline V gene lookup returns CDR1 MNHEY and CDR2 SMNVEV (reference sequence). This CDR3 contains 14 residues. This CDR3 reads CASRRLAGDYEQYF.

The chain recombines TRBV29-1 with TRBJ1-2; TCRdb indicates TRBD1, and absent DNA this call remains unverified. Germline CDR1 reads SQVTM; CDR2 reads ANQGSEA. CDR3 length: 15 amino acids. The CDR3 protein is CSVAGAISVDYGYTF.

The genes are TRBV9 and TRBJ2-7. This CDR3 has 14 residues. Germline V CDR1 and CDR2: SGDLS, YYNGEE. The CDR3 sequence: CASSVGFGSYEQYF.

The V and J genes are TRBV5-6 and TRBJ2-1; TCRdb proposes TRBD1, but this gene call is untestable without DNA. This CDR3 spans 12 amino acids. Germline V lookup: CDR1 SGHDT, CDR2 YYEEEE. CDR3: CASSFRGDEQFF.

The gene calls are TRBV7-9 and TRBJ2-2. Germline CDR1 is SEHNR and CDR2 is FQNEAQ (reference sequence). The length of the CDR3 is 14 residues. CDR3 residues: CASLEITNTGELFF.

The chain recombines TRBV4-3 with TRBJ2-5; TCRdb names TRBD1, which stays unverified in the absence of DNA. Germline loops: CDR1 LGHNA, CDR2 YSLEER. The CDR3 extends over 15 amino acids. This chain's CDR3 is CASSQERGSAETQYF.

The V gene is TRBV3-1, the J gene TRBJ2-5; no DNA is available, so the TRBD2 call from TCRdb remains unchecked. Germline values: CDR1 LGHDT, CDR2 YNNKEL (reference sequence). The CDR3 length is 15 residues. CDR3 residues: CASSQASGSLETQYF.

This chain joins TRBV4-2 and TRBJ2-6; TCRdb names TRBD1, which stays unverified in the absence of DNA. This CDR3 region has 18 residues. CDR1 is LGHNA, CDR2 YNFKEQ, per germline. The chain's CDR3 is CASSQDEGTLSGANVLTF.

The chain's CDR3 is CASSLGTRLWNEQFF. The rearrangement joins TRBV19 to TRBJ2-1; TCRdb gives TRBD2 as the D gene, but with no DNA this cannot be confirmed. This CDR3 comprises 15 residues. CDR1 and CDR2 (germline): LNHDA, SQIVND (reference sequence). Supplemented by reference TRBV19 and TRBJ2-1, the full variable domain reads DGGITQSPKYLFRKEGQNVTLSCEQNLNHDAMYWYRQDPGQGLRLIYYSQIVNDFQKGDIAEGYSVSREKKESFPLTVTSAQKNPTAFYLCASSLGTRLWNEQFFGPGTRLTVL.

V usage is TRBV19 and J usage is TRBJ1-5. This CDR3 has 15 residues. Looked up from germline, CDR1 is LNHDA and CDR2 is SQIVND (reference sequence). CDR3 amino acids: CASRQRSYSNQPQHF.

The V gene is TRBV20-1, the J gene TRBJ2-7; the TCRdb call, TRBD2, lacks DNA for checking. The CDR3 runs to 17 residues. Per germline, CDR1 DFQATT and CDR2 SNEGSKA (reference sequence). The CDR3 sequence is CSAEGKSTSGYSYEQYF.

The chain is built from TRBV27 and TRBJ2-5; TCRdb's D call of TRBD2 is untestable without DNA. Germline CDR1 MNHEY, CDR2 SMNVEV (reference sequence). The CDR3 is made up of 13 amino acids. CDR3 in amino acids: CASRIAGIETQYF.

V is TRBV14 and J is TRBJ2-5; no DNA is available, so the TRBD2 call from TCRdb remains unchecked. Germline V lookup: CDR1 SGHDN, CDR2 FVKESK. The CDR3 spans 14 residues. CDR3 protein: CASSHSGSQETQYF.

The V and J genes are TRBV24-1 and TRBJ2-2; the TCRdb call, TRBD2, lacks DNA for checking. The germline V gene encodes CDR1 KGHDR and CDR2 SFDVKD. This CDR3 comprises 17 residues. CDR3 sequence reads: CATSDSGTLANTGELFF.

The V and J genes are TRBV7-9 and TRBJ2-5; lacking DNA, the TRBD2 call made by TCRdb goes unchecked. Germline CDR1 SEHNR, CDR2 FQNEAQ (reference sequence). There are 16 residues in the CDR3. This CDR3 reads CASSPLIAGVGETQYF.

The chain recombines TRBV7-3 with TRBJ2-2. There are 15 residues in the CDR3. Germline V lookup: CDR1 SGHTA, CDR2 FQGTGA. The chain's CDR3 is CASSIDGTNTGELFF.

The chain employs TRBV29-1 and TRBJ2-7; absent DNA, TCRdb's TRBD1 call cannot be checked. Germline V CDR1 and CDR2: SQVTM, ANQGSEA. This CDR3 is 14 amino acids long. CDR3 sequence: CSVAQGVQAYEQYF.

The CDR3 reads CASSLGIGIMNTEAFF. The chain is built from TRBV7-2 and TRBJ1-1. CDR3 length equals 16 residues. Germline CDR1 SGHTA, CDR2 FQGNSA.